This T cell receptor (beta chain) was recorded in a study of CD8 T cells in ankylosing spondylitis. Findings and limits, study-wide: About 8 highly homologous variants made up a TCR beta motif, and this motif appeared characteristic of ankylosing spondylitis blood. Disease-linked clones had a CD8+ phenotype and relatively low frequency in peripheral blood. Reportedly, significant enrichment of disease-linked clones occurred in matched ankylosing spondylitis synovial fluid.

As to this clonotype: The antigen is unknown.

Germline V gene data show CDR1 as DFQATT and CDR2 as SNEGSKA (reference sequence). CDR3 length: 15 amino acids. V was trimmed by 0 bases and J by 4 bases, leaving 13 bases between them. A single record per CDR3 protein comes from TCRdb applying MiXCR to the 5' RACE reads. The data show fewer than 400,000 distinct CDR3 sequences, around 7.6% seen once. The sequencing sample was made of blood, either unsorted or a sorted T cell fraction (not recorded which). The receptor was derived from a male donor with ankylosing spondylitis. The V and J genes are TRBV20-1 and TRBJ2-1; tentatively, D is TRBD2 (6 bases). This chain's CDR3 is CSARESSGLYNEQFF. The DNA of the CDR3 is TGCAGTGCTAGAGAATCCAGCGGGTTGTACAATGAGCAGTTCTTC.